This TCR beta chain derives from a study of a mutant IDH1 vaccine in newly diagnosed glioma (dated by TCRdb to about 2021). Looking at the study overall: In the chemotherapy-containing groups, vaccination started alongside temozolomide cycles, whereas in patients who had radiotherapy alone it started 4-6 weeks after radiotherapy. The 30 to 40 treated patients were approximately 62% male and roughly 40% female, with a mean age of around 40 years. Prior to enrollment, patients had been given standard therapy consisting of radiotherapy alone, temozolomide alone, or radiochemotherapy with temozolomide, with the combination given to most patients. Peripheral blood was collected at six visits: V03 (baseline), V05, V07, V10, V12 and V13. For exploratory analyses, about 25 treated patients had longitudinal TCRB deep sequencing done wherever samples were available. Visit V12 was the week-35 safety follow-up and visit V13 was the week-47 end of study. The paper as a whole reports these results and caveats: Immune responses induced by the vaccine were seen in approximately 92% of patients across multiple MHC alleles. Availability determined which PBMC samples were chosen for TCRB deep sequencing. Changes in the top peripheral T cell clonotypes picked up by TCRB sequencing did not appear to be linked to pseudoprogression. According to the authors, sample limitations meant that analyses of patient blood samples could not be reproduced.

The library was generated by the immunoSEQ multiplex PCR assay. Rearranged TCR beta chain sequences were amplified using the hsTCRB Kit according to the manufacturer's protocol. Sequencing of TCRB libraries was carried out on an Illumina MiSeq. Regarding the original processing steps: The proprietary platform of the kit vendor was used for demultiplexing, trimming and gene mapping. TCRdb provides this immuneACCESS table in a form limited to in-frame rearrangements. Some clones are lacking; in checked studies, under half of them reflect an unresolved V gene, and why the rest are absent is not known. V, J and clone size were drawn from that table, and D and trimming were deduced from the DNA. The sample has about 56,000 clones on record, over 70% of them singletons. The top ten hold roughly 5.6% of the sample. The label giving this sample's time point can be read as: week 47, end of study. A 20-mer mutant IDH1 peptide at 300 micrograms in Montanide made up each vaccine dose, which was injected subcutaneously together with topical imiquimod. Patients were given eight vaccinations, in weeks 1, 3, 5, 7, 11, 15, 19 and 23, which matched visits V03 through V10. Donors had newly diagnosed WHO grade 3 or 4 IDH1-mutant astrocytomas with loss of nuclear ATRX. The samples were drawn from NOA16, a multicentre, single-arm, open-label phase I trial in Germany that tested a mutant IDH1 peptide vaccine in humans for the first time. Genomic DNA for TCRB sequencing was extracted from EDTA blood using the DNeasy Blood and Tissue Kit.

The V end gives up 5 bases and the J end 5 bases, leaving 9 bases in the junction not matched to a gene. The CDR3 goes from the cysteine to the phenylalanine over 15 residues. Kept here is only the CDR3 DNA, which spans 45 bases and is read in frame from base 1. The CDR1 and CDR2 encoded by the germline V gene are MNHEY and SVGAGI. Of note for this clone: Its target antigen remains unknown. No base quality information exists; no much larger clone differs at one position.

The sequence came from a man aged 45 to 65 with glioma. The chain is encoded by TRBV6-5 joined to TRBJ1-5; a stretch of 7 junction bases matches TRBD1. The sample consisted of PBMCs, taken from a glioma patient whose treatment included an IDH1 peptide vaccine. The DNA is TGTGCCAGCAGTCGCAAGCGGACAGGAGATCAGCCCCAGCATTTT. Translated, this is CASSRKRTGDQPQHF.